This T cell receptor beta chain comes out of a study of blood T cells in healthy people across ages. Regarding the study as a whole: PBMCs left unsorted prevented a conclusive naive versus antigen-experienced comparison. Roughly linearly, TCR beta diversity per million T cells fell as age increased.

PCR was performed a second time for roughly 7 to 11 cycles using a sample-barcoded 5' primer and a J-beta primer mix. TCRdb recomputed calls from the 5' RACE reads with MiXCR, one row per CDR3 protein. This table has around 780,000 distinct CDR3 sequences, around 25% appearing once. About this clonotype itself: Its cognate antigen is unknown.

With 4 bases removed from V and 1 base from J, the gap between germline ends came to 13 bases. The CDR3 contains 15 residues. The authors drew roughly 9.8 milliliters of peripheral blood from each donor. These records were also assigned to another study, of T cells of mothers and their children. As that report states: Three mothers and their six children, all healthy Caucasians, donated.

This TCR came from a boy between 10 and 17 years old in good health. The sequencing sample was made of blood. V gene TRBV12-3 or TRBV12-4 combines with J gene TRBJ1-1; no reliable D call. CDR3 nucleotides: TGTGCCAGCAGTTCGGGAATCCGTGCGAACACTGAAGCTTTCTTT. The encoded protein is CASSSGIRANTEAFF.